Sequencing of this T cell receptor beta chain was carried out in a study of metastatic and nonmetastatic thyroid tumors. Across the whole study: Repertoires from malignant and benign thyroid patients were compared across blood and tumor or nodule tissue. Regarding the study as a whole: Significantly greater TCR beta diversity was reportedly found in malignant thyroid tumors than in benign nodules (in blood and tumor).

A remark on this clone: Its specificity is not known.

The CDR3 length is 14 residues. Germline V gene sequence: CDR1 KGHSH, CDR2 LQKENI. V was clipped by 3 bases and J by 4 bases, with 12 bases between them. Original data processing: To classify distant metastasis in papillary thyroid cancer, a model was built from CDR3 differences across clinicopathological groups. MiXCR was used by TCRdb to re-call the PCR reads. The V and J calls come from TCRdb's annotation, not from the publication. Of approximately 35,000 clones listed, 35% to 40% are singletons. No patient received treatment before thyroid surgery. The sequenced sample was tumor tissue. The clonotype originates from a female donor with papillary thyroid cancer or a benign thyroid nodule (not recorded which). Some clones in this sample may be carry-over from other donors' samples. This sequence joins TRBV18 and TRBJ2-5; TRBD1 is a possible D gene (6 bases). The CDR3: CASSPYQGRETQYF. The CDR3 region has the DNA TGTGCCAGCTCACCGTACCAGGGGCGAGAGACCCAGTACTTC.